The 30 T cell receptor beta chains below were found in one sample sequenced in a study of response to subunit inactivated influenza vaccine. MiXCR, applied by TCRdb to the RT-PCR reads, yields one record per CDR3 protein. The table has 650,000 to 800,000 distinct CDR3 sequences, approximately 17% seen once; the top ten hold roughly a tenth. This material consisted of PBMCs from blood, taken around 5 days after vaccination. These receptor sequences come from a man aged 45-65 years who received an inactivated influenza vaccine.

This clonotype was seen more than once but under ten times. This chain's CDR3 is CASSLGESGMTDTQYF. DNA of the CDR3: TGTGCCAGCAGCTTGGGAGAGAGCGGGATGACGGATACGCAGTATTTT. The V and J genes are TRBV7-9 and TRBJ2-3, with 7 bases that match TRBD2. The CDR3 is 16 amino acids. V dropped 3 bases and J dropped 6; count of bases not matched to a gene: 12. The germline gives CDR1 SEHNR, CDR2 FQNEAQ (reference sequence). Based on the CDR3 plus reference TRBV7-9 and TRBJ2-3, the full variable domain is DTGVSQNPRHKITKRGQNVTFRCDPISEHNRLYWYRQTLGQGPEFLTYFQNEAQLEKSRLLSDRFSAERPKGSFSTLEIQRTEQGDSAMYLCASSLGESGMTDTQYFGPGTRLTVL.

This clonotype was counted at least ten times. The V and J genes are TRBV29-1 and TRBJ2-7; D perhaps matches TRBD2 (5 bases). V shed 6 bases and J shed 7 bases, with 13 bases lying between them. Germline V gene sequence: CDR1 SQVTM, CDR2 ANQGSEA. The CDR3 consists of 11 residues. The CDR3 region is CSVSSRGEQYF. The CDR3 nucleotides read TGCAGCGTCTCCTCTCGAGGGGAGCAGTACTTC.

The gene calls are TRBV6-1 and TRBJ2-1; 7 positions agree with TRBD2. Losses at the gene ends were 7 bases for V and 5 bases for J; bases not matched to a gene: 11. The CDR3 has 15 amino acids. Germline-derived CDR1 and CDR2 are MNHNS and SASEGT. CDR3: CASTHGRARDNEQFF. The CDR3 nucleotides are TGTGCCAGCACTCATGGGAGGGCCCGGGACAATGAGCAGTTCTTC.

This clonotype was observed a handful of times. This sequence joins TRBV5-6 and TRBJ1-1; no firm D call. Germline values: CDR1 SGHDT, CDR2 YYEEEE. Trimming removed 4 bases at V and 5 bases at J, with 15 bases between. This CDR3 spans 14 amino acids. For the CDR3, the DNA is TGTGCCAGCAGCCCATCACTATGGGGAACTGAAGCTTTCTTT. This codes for CASSPSLWGTEAFF. Complete variable domain (other parts from reference TRBV5-6 and TRBJ1-1): DAGVTQSPTHLIKTRGQQVTLRCSPKSGHDTVSWYQQALGQGPQFIFQYYEEEERQRGNFPDRFSGHQFPNYSSELNVNALLLGDSALYLCASSPSLWGTEAFFGQGTRLTVV.

The J gene is TRBJ2-2, the V gene TRBV28; D is ambiguous. The V end was cut by 5 bases, the J end by 1 base, with 8 bases between. In germline, CDR1 is MDHEN, CDR2 SYDVKM. CDR3 length: 14 amino acids. The CDR3 bases are TGTGCCAGCAGTGGTCACAGGAACACCGGGGAGCTGTTTTTT. Amino acids: CASSGHRNTGELFF.

The V call is TRBV28, the J call TRBJ2-7, with D perhaps TRBD1 (6 bases). The V gene's germline CDR1 is MDHEN and CDR2 SYDVKM. The CDR3 loop spans 15 amino acids. Trimming left V 3 bases short and J 2 bases short, with 14 bases between. The CDR3 DNA follows: TGTGCCAGCAGTTTGGGAACAGGGAGCCCCTACGAGCAGTACTTC. Amino acid sequence: CASSLGTGSPYEQYF.

This clonotype was seen only a few times. The rearrangement joins TRBV10-1 to TRBJ2-1; 10 nucleotides match TRBD1. CDR1 WNHNN and CDR2 SYGVQD come from the germline V gene (reference sequence). The junction had 8 bases not matched to a gene; V was cut back by 5 bases and J by 4 bases. The CDR3 runs to 16 residues. CDR3 sequence: CASSSIPGQGYNEQFF. DNA of the CDR3: TGCGCCAGCAGTTCAATCCCGGGACAGGGGTACAATGAGCAGTTCTTC.

This chain connects TRBV27 to TRBJ2-3; D unresolved. The germline V gene has CDR1 MNHEY and CDR2 SMNVEV (reference sequence). CDR3 length: 14 residues. V was pared by 4 bases and J by 3 bases, with 11 bases between. The CDR3 loop is CASSSRPKTDTQYF. The CDR3, as DNA: TGTGCCAGCAGTTCGAGACCAAAGACAGATACGCAGTATTTT.

This clonotype has a handful of counts. V and J are TRBV7-2 and TRBJ2-1; 8 bases agree with TRBD1. CDR1 is SGHTA, CDR2 FQGNSA, per germline. The length of the CDR3 is 15 residues. V shed 7 bases, J shed 9 bases, and the junction held 14 bases outside the gene matches. DNA for the CDR3: TGTGCCAGCACCACTGGACAGGGCACTTTCAGTGAGCAGTTCTTC. This encodes CASTTGQGTFSEQFF.

V usage is TRBV12-3 or TRBV12-4 and J usage is TRBJ1-2; perhaps TRBD1 as D (6 bases). This CDR3 comprises 11 residues. V lost 5 bases and J 6 bases, leaving 7 bases between the germline ends. The CDR3 nucleotides read TGTGCCAGCAGTACAGGGAATGGCTACACCTTC. This sequence encodes CASSTGNGYTF.

In this sample, this clonotype turned up many times. The chain carries TRBV24-1 and TRBJ2-3; TRBD2 is a possible D gene (6 bases). Germline loops: CDR1 KGHDR, CDR2 SFDVKD. CDR3 length equals 14 residues. V gave up 7 bases and J gave up 3 bases, with 13 bases separating them. The CDR3 nucleotides are TGTGCCACCAGCGCGGGAACTTGGACAGATACGCAGTATTTT. Amino acids: CATSAGTWTDTQYF.

The genes are TRBV7-3 and TRBJ1-2; TRBD1 agrees at 8 bases. Germline V gene sequence: CDR1 SGHTA, CDR2 FQGTGA. CDR3 length equals 14 residues. The V and J ends lost 5 bases and 3 bases, in that order; junction bases with no gene match: 5. CDR3: CASSPGQGHYGYTF. The CDR3, as DNA: TGTGCCAGCAGCCCAGGACAGGGCCACTATGGCTACACCTTC.

The rearrangement links TRBV4-2 to TRBJ2-1, with D uncertain. The V and J ends lost 1 base and 3 bases respectively, with 7 bases between them. Germline V gene lookup returns CDR1 LGHNA and CDR2 YNFKEQ. The CDR3 spans 14 residues. The CDR3 sequence is CASSQGISYNEQFF. The CDR3, as DNA: TGTGCCAGCAGCCAAGGAATTAGCTACAATGAGCAGTTCTTC.

In this sample, this clonotype turned up a few times. This sequence joins TRBV7-8 and TRBJ2-7, with D unclear. This CDR3 is built from 12 residues. Between the trimmed V and J ends, which lost 2 bases and 6 bases, there was a span of 8 bases. Per germline, CDR1 SGHVS and CDR2 FQNEAQ. The CDR3 DNA reads as TGTGCCAGCAGCTTAATCGTATCCGAGCAGTACTTC. Its translation: CASSLIVSEQYF.

V gene TRBV25-1 combines with J gene TRBJ1-4; no definite D call. Germline CDR1 reads MGHDK; CDR2 reads SYGVNS. The CDR3 covers 14 residues. V was pared by 4 bases and J by 10 bases, with 16 bases between. The CDR3 DNA is TGTGCCAGCAGTGCCCCGGGCGACCTTGGAAAACTGTTTTTT. Translating it yields CASSAPGDLGKLFF.

The table lists this clonotype with many counts. The V gene is TRBV5-5, the J gene TRBJ1-5; 11 bases agree with TRBD1. CDR1 SGHKS and CDR2 YYEKEE come from the germline V gene (reference sequence). With V trimmed by 0 bases and J by 4 bases, 6 bases remained unmatched. The CDR3 is 17 amino acids. Here the CDR3 DNA reads TGTGCCAGCAGCTTGGGGGCCCGGGACAGGGGGAATCAGCCCCAGCATTTT. Translation: CASSLGARDRGNQPQHF.

This clonotype was seen only a few times. The chain uses TRBV9 and TRBJ2-1; 11 bases are a match to TRBD2. Trimming took 3 bases from V and 3 from J; bases not matched to a gene: 5. CDR1 is SGDLS, CDR2 YYNGEE, per germline. This CDR3 contains 16 residues. The CDR3 region is CASSGTTSGDYNEQFF. The CDR3, as DNA: TGTGCCAGCAGCGGTACGACTAGCGGGGACTACAATGAGCAGTTCTTC.

This clonotype has only a few counts. The V gene is TRBV7-2, the J gene TRBJ1-5, with no clear D. Germline CDR1 is SGHTA and CDR2 is FQGNSA. Trimming pared 8 bases from V and 3 bases from J, leaving 5 bases between. This CDR3 is 11 amino acids long. The CDR3 region is CASGDNQPQHF. The DNA for the CDR3 is TGTGCCAGCGGAGACAATCAGCCCCAGCATTTT.

This clonotype was counted a few times. The V gene is TRBV5-1, the J gene TRBJ2-2; the D gene could be TRBD1 or TRBD2 (6 bases each). The CDR3 is made up of 15 amino acids. Trimming cost V 4 bases and J 6 bases, with 16 bases left between them. Germline CDR1 is SGHRS and CDR2 is YFSETQ. CDR3 sequence: CASSRGRYMSGELFF. CDR3 bases: TGCGCCAGCAGCCGGGGGCGATATATGTCCGGGGAGCTGTTTTTT.

This clonotype was seen only once. The chain carries TRBV6-2 or TRBV6-3 and TRBJ2-7; TRBD1 aligns across 9 bases. With 7 bases clipped from V and 3 bases from J, the junction kept 10 bases outside the gene matches. CDR1 is MNHEY, CDR2 SVGEGT, per germline. The CDR3 has 15 amino acids. The CDR3 nucleotides are TGTGCCAGCATGGGAGGGGACAGGGCGAACTACGAGCAGTACTTC. This gives the protein CASMGGDRANYEQYF.

This clonotype came up a few times. V gene TRBV4-1 combines with J gene TRBJ2-1, with D possibly being TRBD2 (5 bases). Germline V gene sequence: CDR1 MGHRA, CDR2 YSYEKL. V was pared by 4 bases and J by 8 bases, with 15 bases between. This CDR3 spans 14 amino acids. CDR3 sequence reads: CASSLRLPGDEQFF. CDR3 nucleotides: TGCGCCAGCAGCCTACGGCTCCCCGGGGATGAGCAGTTCTTC.

The rearrangement uses TRBV7-8 and TRBJ2-1, with D maybe TRBD2 (6 bases). Trimming took 6 bases from V and 6 from J, leaving 12 bases between them. From germline, CDR1 is SGHVS and CDR2 FQNEAQ. CDR3 size: 13 residues. CDR3 nucleotides: TGTGCCAGCAGAGTAACGACTAGCAATGAGCAGTTCTTC. Its protein is CASRVTTSNEQFF.

This clonotype occurred a few times. V gene TRBV7-9 combines with J gene TRBJ2-7; 7 bases align to TRBD1. Germline V gene data show CDR1 as SEHNR and CDR2 as FQNEAQ (reference sequence). V lost 6 bases, J lost 0 bases, and 5 bases stayed unmatched. This CDR3 is 14 amino acids long. The CDR3 DNA reads as TGTGCCAGCAGGCCTTGGGACAGCTCCTACGAGCAGTACTTC. Amino acids: CASRPWDSSYEQYF.

This chain links TRBV20-1 with TRBJ1-2; D gene uncertain. CDR1 is DFQATT and CDR2 is SNEGSKA in the germline V gene (reference sequence). There are 13 residues in the CDR3. V gave up 0 bases and J gave up 4 bases, with 9 bases separating them. The CDR3 region is CSARERVSYGYTF. The DNA of the CDR3 is TGCAGTGCTAGAGAGAGGGTGTCCTATGGCTACACCTTC.

This clonotype was recorded at least ten times. The chain has TRBV12-3 or TRBV12-4 and TRBJ2-7, with TRBD1 matching 10 bases. V was pared by 5 bases and J by 7 bases, with 8 bases of the junction left unmatched. CDR3 length: 14 residues. This chain's CDR3 is CASSTTGTGVEQYF. CDR3 in DNA: TGTGCCAGCAGTACCACCGGGACAGGGGTTGAGCAGTACTTC.

This clonotype appeared a few times. The chain links TRBV6-4 to TRBJ2-5, with TRBD1 matching over 7 bases. V shed 6 bases, J shed 1 base, and the junction held 5 bases outside the gene matches. The CDR3 totals 14 residues. Germline V gene data show CDR1 as MRHNA and CDR2 as SNTAGT. CDR3 nucleotides: TGTGCCAGCAGGCCAGACAGGGTCCAAGAGACCCAGTACTTC. Protein: CASRPDRVQETQYF.

The chain employs TRBV18 and TRBJ1-2; no firm D call. Germline V gives CDR1 KGHSH, CDR2 LQKENI. The CDR3 length is 14 residues. Trimming stripped 0 bases from V and 3 bases from J, with 8 bases between. The CDR3 DNA follows: TGTGCCAGCTCACCACCGGCGGCCCACTATGGCTACACCTTC. Its protein is CASSPPAAHYGYTF. The whole variable domain, remainder taken from reference TRBV18 and TRBJ1-2, is NAGVMQNPRHLVRRRGQEARLRCSPMKGHSHVYWYRQLPEEGLKFMVYLQKENIIDESGMPKERFSAEFPKEGPSILRIQQVVRGDSAAYFCASSPPAAHYGYTFGSGTRLTVV.

To note about this clonotype: Compared with germline, one end of the junction differs, possibly owing to a read error. This chain connects TRBV29-1 to TRBJ2-5; D not resolved. CDR1 is SQVTM, CDR2 ANQGSEA, per germline. The CDR3 spans 14 residues. In DNA form, the CDR3 reads TGCAGCGTTGAAGATCTTGACTCCTTAGAGAACCAGTACTTC. Its protein is CSVEDLDSLENQYF.

This clonotype came up a few times. This sequence joins TRBV12-3 or TRBV12-4 and TRBJ2-1; the D gene is possibly TRBD1 (6 bases). V lost 7 bases and J 5 bases, leaving 15 bases between the germline ends. The CDR3 totals 14 residues. The CDR3 region has the DNA TGTGCCAGCATCCAACAGGGAGCAAACAATGAGCAGTTCTTC. Its translation is CASIQQGANNEQFF.

This sequence joins TRBV7-9 and TRBJ2-1; D remains ambiguous. V dropped 4 bases and J dropped 7 bases, with 14 bases sitting between them. The V gene's germline CDR1 is SEHNR and CDR2 FQNEAQ (reference sequence). The CDR3 is made up of 14 amino acids. This CDR3 is CASSSGPLQNEQFF. The CDR3 bases are TGTGCCAGCAGCTCGGGCCCGTTGCAGAATGAGCAGTTCTTC.